The 17 T cell receptor beta chains listed next were all sequenced from one sample in a study of T cell changes during pregnancy in multiple sclerosis. The data were produced by immunoSEQ multiplex PCR, yet TCRdb's version contains in-frame clones alone and is incomplete. This table has about 59,000 clones, roughly 90% appearing once. Source: peripheral blood, taken in the first trimester of pregnancy. The receptor source for this set is a female donor with multiple sclerosis, enrolled in a pregnancy study.

The genes are TRBV18 and TRBJ2-1; the D gene is possibly TRBD2 (5 bases). The CDR3 totals 17 residues. Between the trimmed V and J ends, which lost 0 bases and 0 bases, there was a span of 12 bases. Germline values: CDR1 KGHSH, CDR2 LQKENI. In nucleotides, the CDR3 is TGTGCCAGCTCACCACCATTGAGCGGACCCTCCTACAATGAGCAGTTCTTC. Translating gives CASSPPLSGPSYNEQFF. The full variable domain, completed using reference TRBV18 and TRBJ2-1, is NAGVMQNPRHLVRRRGQEARLRCSPMKGHSHVYWYRQLPEEGLKFMVYLQKENIIDESGMPKERFSAEFPKEGPSILRIQQVVRGDSAAYFCASSPPLSGPSYNEQFFGPGTRLTVL.

The V call is TRBV30, the J call TRBJ2-1; no firm D call. Germline values: CDR1 GTSNPN, CDR2 SVGIG (reference sequence). The V gene lost 2 bases and the J gene lost 5 bases, with 16 bases spanning the gap. The CDR3 spans 15 residues. In DNA, the CDR3 is TGTGCCTGGAGTCTTATCGGGTCCTACCACAATGAGCAGTTCTTC. Translating it yields CAWSLIGSYHNEQFF.

This chain connects TRBV4-3 to TRBJ2-7; 9 bases map to TRBD1. This CDR3 region has 15 residues. CDR1 is LGHNA and CDR2 is YSLEER in the germline V gene. Germline trimming cut 0 bases from V and 3 bases from J; bases unmatched to any gene: 3. The CDR3 here is CASSQDRQGVYEQYF. In DNA, the CDR3 is TGCGCCAGCAGCCAAGATCGACAGGGGGTCTACGAGCAGTACTTC.

The chain recombines TRBV5-6 with TRBJ2-1; TRBD2 matches at 8 bases. Germline CDR1 and CDR2: SGHDT and YYEEEE. The CDR3 is 15 amino acids. J gave up 0 bases and V 2 bases, and 1 base lay outside the gene matches. The CDR3 protein is CASSFGTSSYNEQFF. The CDR3 nucleotides are TGTGCCAGCAGCTTTGGGACTAGCTCCTACAATGAGCAGTTCTTC.

V and J are TRBV5-1 and TRBJ2-5; TRBD2 aligns across 10 bases. The CDR3 runs 16 residues. The J segment lost 1 base and the V segment lost 0 bases, leaving 3 bases of the junction unmatched. Germline CDR1 and CDR2: SGHRS and YFSETQ. CDR3 DNA: TGCGCCAGCAGCTTGGGACTAGCGGGCTTCCAAGAGACCCAGTACTTC. Translation: CASSLGLAGFQETQYF.

This chain connects TRBV19 to TRBJ1-2, with 10 bases fitting TRBD1. V trimming: 9 bases; J trimming: 3 bases; junction bases outside the gene matches: 7. This CDR3 is built from 14 residues. Germline V gene data show CDR1 as LNHDA and CDR2 as SQIVND (reference sequence). The CDR3, as DNA: TGTGCCAGCCGCTGGACAGGGGGGTACTATGGCTACACCTTC. Translating gives CASRWTGGYYGYTF. Together with reference TRBV19 and TRBJ1-2, the CDR3 gives the full variable domain: DGGITQSPKYLFRKEGQNVTLSCEQNLNHDAMYWYRQDPGQGLRLIYYSQIVNDFQKGDIAEGYSVSREKKESFPLTVTSAQKNPTAFYLCASRWTGGYYGYTFGSGTRLTVV.

This chain links TRBV29-1 with TRBJ2-1; 9 bases match TRBD2. Losses at the gene ends were 7 bases for V and 4 bases for J; bases not matched to a gene: 8. This CDR3 comprises 14 residues. Germline assignment: CDR1 SQVTM and CDR2 ANQGSEA. CDR3 sequence reads: CSANSGSLYNEQFF. The CDR3 nucleotides read TGCAGCGCCAATAGCGGGAGCTTGTACAATGAGCAGTTCTTC.

This chain connects TRBV7-6 to TRBJ2-5; 8 bases are a match to TRBD1. There are 14 residues in the CDR3. Germline assignment: CDR1 SGHVS and CDR2 FNYEAQ. V lost 4 bases and J lost 6; bases outside the gene matches: 7. The DNA for the CDR3 is TGTGCCAGCAGCTCCGGACAGGGTACCCAGACCCAGTACTTC. The encoded protein is CASSSGQGTQTQYF.

The chain links TRBV9 to TRBJ2-3; D is ambiguous. V dropped 0 bases and J dropped 0 bases, with 5 bases sitting between them. The germline CDR1 and CDR2 sequences are SGDLS and YYNGEE. The CDR3 spans 14 residues. The DNA of the CDR3 is TGTGCCAGCAGCGTAGCAGGAAGCACAGATACGCAGTATTTT. This translates into CASSVAGSTDTQYF. The variable domain in full, completed from reference TRBV9 and TRBJ2-3, reads DSGVTQTPKHLITATGQRVTLRCSPRSGDLSVYWYQQSLDQGLQFLIQYYNGEERAKGNILERFSAQQFPDLHSELNLSSLELGDSALYFCASSVAGSTDTQYFGPGTRLTVL.

V and J are TRBV6-4 and TRBJ2-3, with 9 bases aligning to TRBD2. The CDR3 loop spans 16 amino acids. From germline, CDR1 is MRHNA and CDR2 SNTAGT. Trimming cost V 0 bases and J 5 bases; bases outside gene matches: 6. CDR3: CASSDSWTSDVDTQYF. The CDR3 region has the DNA TGTGCCAGCAGTGACTCCTGGACTAGCGATGTAGATACGCAGTATTTT.

V is TRBV28 and J is TRBJ1-1; 11 bases match TRBD1. The V and J ends lost 3 bases and 6 bases, in that order; junction bases with no gene match: 9. Per germline, CDR1 MDHEN and CDR2 SYDVKM. This CDR3 comprises 16 residues. The CDR3 spells CASSLSGQGALAEAFF. CDR3 bases: TGTGCCAGCAGTTTGTCCGGACAGGGGGCGTTAGCTGAAGCTTTCTTT.

The rearrangement joins TRBV11-1 to TRBJ2-3, with TRBD2 matching 12 bases. Looked up from germline, CDR1 is SGHAT and CDR2 is FQDESV (reference sequence). This CDR3 has 16 residues. V lost 5 bases, J lost 2 bases, and 5 bases stayed unmatched. CDR3 loop: CASSLGLAGITDTQYF. CDR3 in DNA: TGTGCCAGCAGCCTCGGACTAGCGGGAATCACAGATACGCAGTATTTT.

This chain joins TRBV27 and TRBJ2-3; maybe TRBD2 (6 bases). V gave up 0 bases and J gave up 1 base, with 14 bases separating them. CDR1 and CDR2 from the germline V gene are MNHEY and SMNVEV (reference sequence). The length of the CDR3 is 17 residues. CDR3 nucleotide sequence: TGTGCCAGCAGTTTATCGGTACGGGAGTATGGCACAGATACGCAGTATTTT. It codes for CASSLSVREYGTDTQYF.

The rearrangement uses TRBV5-6 and TRBJ2-6; D ambiguous. CDR3 size: 17 residues. The germline CDR1 and CDR2 sequences are SGHDT and YYEEEE. V was shortened by 3 bases and J by 0 bases, with 13 bases between the two germline ends. CDR3 protein: CASSSLDVSSGANVLTF. The CDR3 nucleotides are TGTGCCAGCAGCTCCCTAGACGTAAGCTCTGGGGCCAACGTCCTGACTTTC.

The chain links TRBV25-1 to TRBJ2-1; 9 bases agree with TRBD2. Trimming took 1 base from V and 7 from J; bases not matched to a gene: 8. Germline assignment: CDR1 MGHDK and CDR2 SYGVNS. The CDR3 is 16 residues long. CDR3 sequence reads: CASSESGSGSVNEQFF. The CDR3 DNA reads TGTGCCAGCAGTGAATCGGGTAGCGGGAGCGTAAATGAGCAGTTCTTC. The variable domain in full, completed from reference TRBV25-1 and TRBJ2-1, reads EADIYQTPRYLVIGTGKKITLECSQTMGHDKMYWYQQDPGMELHLIHYSYGVNSTEKGDLSSESTVSRIRTEHFPLTLESARPSHTSQYLCASSESGSGSVNEQFFGPGTRLTVL.

A few counts support this clone. The chain recombines TRBV7-6 with TRBJ2-7; D perhaps matches TRBD2 (5 bases). The germline V and J ends were trimmed by 1 base and 4 bases, with 11 bases remaining between them. In germline, CDR1 is SGHVS, CDR2 FNYEAQ. This CDR3 spans 14 amino acids. In nucleotides, the CDR3 is TGTGCCAGCAGCTTAGGTTCCGGGGTTTACGAGCAGTACTTC. Translating gives CASSLGSGVYEQYF.

The CDR3 sequence: CARGEGPYNEQFF. The CDR3 DNA is TGTGCCCGCGGGGAGGGGCCCTACAATGAGCAGTTCTTC. J is TRBJ2-1 and V is TRBV6-1, with 7 bases identical to TRBD2. The CDR3 runs to 13 residues. V lost 11 bases to trimming and J lost 2 bases; unmatched junction nucleotides: 6. Germline CDR1 reads MNHNS; CDR2 reads SASEGT.